This entry lists 20 T cell receptor beta chains sequenced from one sample in a study of cytomegalovirus exposure and HLA in healthy donors. The PCR made use of 60 Vbeta and 13 Jbeta primers. TCRdb keeps only in-frame clones here, not all; method: immunoSEQ multiplex PCR. The table records 110,000 to 150,000 clones, roughly 70% of them present only once. What was sequenced was PBMCs. These receptors originate from a man aged 25 to 40 in good health and CMV-seronegative.

This clone appeared a few times. The chain employs TRBV11-2 and TRBJ1-4; TRBD1 agrees at 9 bases. J gave up 6 bases and V 6 bases, and 11 bases lay outside the gene matches. CDR1 SGHAT and CDR2 FQNNGV come from the germline V gene. This CDR3 is 16 amino acids long. CDR3 coding DNA: TGTGCCAGCAGATCCCGACAGGGGGTAGTCGATGAAAAACTGTTTTTT. Its protein is CASRSRQGVVDEKLFF.

V gene TRBV5-6 combines with J gene TRBJ2-6; weak D call: TRBD2 (6 bases). Germline V gene sequence: CDR1 SGHDT, CDR2 YYEEEE. Trimming cost V 2 bases and J 0 bases, with 9 bases left between them. The CDR3 covers 16 residues. The CDR3 bases are TGTGCCAGCAGCTTTTCGGGGGACTCTGGGGCCAACGTCCTGACTTTC. Protein: CASSFSGDSGANVLTF.

This sequence joins TRBV29-1 and TRBJ2-5, with 10 bases identical to TRBD2. In germline, CDR1 is SQVTM, CDR2 ANQGSEA. This CDR3 region has 13 residues. J lost 5 bases, V lost 6 bases, and 6 bases had no gene match. The CDR3 coding sequence is TGCAGCGTGAGGCTAGCGGGGGCGGAGACCCAGTACTTC. Encoded protein: CSVRLAGAETQYF.

The rearrangement links TRBV21-1 to TRBJ1-1; TRBD1, the table's D call, was not compared with the DNA. TRBV21-1 represents a pseudogene. The CDR3 covers 11 residues. In DNA form, the CDR3 reads TGTGCCAGCAGCAGTAGACAGGTGGATTTCTTT. It codes for CASSSRQVDFF.

The chain recombines TRBV6-5 with TRBJ2-5, with D possibly TRBD2 on 6 matching bases. Trimming stripped 0 bases from V and 6 bases from J, with 8 bases between. This CDR3 comprises 13 residues. The germline V gene has CDR1 MNHEY and CDR2 SVGAGI. CDR3 amino acids: CASSYSGGKTQYF. CDR3 DNA sequence: TGTGCCAGCAGTTACTCCGGGGGAAAGACCCAGTACTTC.

This clone was recorded a few times. The chain employs TRBV7-8 and TRBJ2-7, with 13 bases that match TRBD2. V lost 2 bases to trimming and J lost 2 bases; unmatched junction nucleotides: 3. The CDR3 is made up of 16 amino acids. The germline V gene encodes CDR1 SGHVS and CDR2 FQNEAQ. CDR3 coding DNA: TGTGCCAGCAGCTTAATTGGACTAGCGGGAGCCTACGAGCAGTACTTC. As protein: CASSLIGLAGAYEQYF.

The chain links TRBV5-1 to TRBJ2-7, with 10 bases aligning to TRBD2. Trimming took 4 bases from V and 3 from J; bases not matched to a gene: 7. Germline CDR1 SGHRS, CDR2 YFSETQ. The CDR3 totals 15 residues. As DNA, the CDR3 is TGCGCCAGCAGCCCTCGGACTAGCGGAAGCTACGAGCAGTACTTC. It encodes CASSPRTSGSYEQYF.

The chain joins TRBV2 to TRBJ2-7; tentative D call: TRBD2 (7 bases). V lost 6 bases, J lost 6 bases, and 12 bases lay in between. In germline, CDR1 is SNHLY, CDR2 FYNNEI. The CDR3 totals 12 residues. The CDR3 DNA reads as TGTGCCAGCAGAGGGGGAGGGCGCGAGCAGTACTTC. This translates into CASRGGGREQYF.

The chain couples TRBV18 to TRBJ2-1; 9 nucleotides align to TRBD2. The CDR3 sequence is 16 residues long. V dropped 4 bases and J dropped 8; count of bases not matched to a gene: 12. Germline CDR1 reads KGHSH; CDR2 reads LQKENI. The CDR3 protein is CASSLQEQGLAHEQFF. The DNA of the CDR3 is TGTGCCAGCTCACTACAAGAACAGGGACTAGCTCATGAGCAGTTCTTC.

The J gene is TRBJ1-1, the V gene TRBV6-6, with D maybe TRBD1 (5 bases). This CDR3 has 13 amino acids. Germline V lookup: CDR1 MNHNY, CDR2 SVGAGI (reference sequence). The germline V and J ends were trimmed by 6 bases and 5 bases, with 13 bases remaining between them. CDR3 in DNA: TGTGCCAGCAGCCGTCGGGGGGGAACTGAAGCTTTCTTT. Translating it yields CASSRRGGTEAFF.

The V and J genes are TRBV5-1 and TRBJ2-2; the D is unclear. Trimming shortened V by 5 bases and J by 1 base, and 6 bases separated the two germline ends. Per germline, CDR1 SGHRS and CDR2 YFSETQ. The CDR3 runs to 13 residues. CDR3 residues: CASSPENTGELFF. CDR3 nucleotides: TGCGCCAGCAGTCCAGAGAACACCGGGGAGCTGTTTTTT.

This clone was recorded only once. This chain uses TRBV2 with TRBJ1-3, with TRBD1 identical over 7 bases. The CDR3 is made up of 15 amino acids. Germline CDR1 reads SNHLY; CDR2 reads FYNNEI. With 8 bases clipped from V and 4 bases from J, the junction kept 11 bases outside the gene matches. CDR3 region: CASGRGRVEGNTIYF. In nucleotides, the CDR3 is TGTGCCAGCGGTAGGGGGCGCGTTGAGGGAAACACCATATATTTT.

For the CDR3, the DNA is TGTGCCAGTAGTACGCCCCGGACAGGGGGCACAGATACGCAGTATTTT. This sequence encodes CASSTPRTGGTDTQYF. The chain is built from TRBV19 and TRBJ2-3, with 9 nucleotides matching TRBD1. The CDR3 contains 16 residues. Germline V lookup: CDR1 LNHDA, CDR2 SQIVND (reference sequence). J lost 1 base, V lost 4 bases, and 6 bases had no gene match.

DNA of the CDR3: TGTGCCAGCAGTCTCCCACGGGGGGCGAATGAGCAGTTCTTC. Translated: CASSLPRGANEQFF. The chain carries TRBV28 and TRBJ2-1; D is possibly TRBD2 (7 bases). V gave up 5 bases and J gave up 7 bases, with 15 bases separating them. The CDR3 has 14 amino acids. Germline V lookup: CDR1 MDHEN, CDR2 SYDVKM.

This chain joins TRBV25-1 and TRBJ2-4; perhaps TRBD1 as D (5 bases). Deletions cut 7 bases from V and 1 base from J, with 8 bases between. Germline loops: CDR1 MGHDK, CDR2 SYGVNS. The CDR3 covers 13 residues. The CDR3 region is CASKGFAKNIQYF. As DNA, the CDR3 is TGTGCCAGCAAGGGGTTCGCCAAAAACATTCAGTACTTC.

This rearrangement joins TRBV6-5 to TRBJ1-1; no clear D. Trimming removed 10 bases from V and 4 bases from J, with 13 bases in between. The germline V gene encodes CDR1 MNHEY and CDR2 SVGAGI. The CDR3 extends over 12 amino acids. CDR3 coding DNA: TGTGCCACCCTGTGGGGAGGCACTGAAGCTTTCTTT. Encoded protein: CATLWGGTEAFF.

J is TRBJ2-5 and V is TRBV2; weak D call: TRBD1 (6 bases). Trimming removed 7 bases from V and 3 bases from J, with 12 bases in between. Per germline, CDR1 SNHLY and CDR2 FYNNEI. The CDR3 runs to 13 residues. CDR3: CASMQGPEETQYF. CDR3 in DNA: TGTGCCAGCATGCAGGGGCCCGAAGAGACCCAGTACTTC.

This clone occurred a few times. The rearrangement uses TRBV28 and TRBJ1-4; D not resolved. This CDR3 has 13 amino acids. Germline V gene sequence: CDR1 MDHEN, CDR2 SYDVKM. V lost 5 bases and J 3 bases, leaving 7 bases between the germline ends. In DNA, the CDR3 is TGTGCCAGCAGTACTCCGGCTAATGAAAAACTGTTTTTT. Amino acids: CASSTPANEKLFF.

The chain links TRBV30 to TRBJ2-7; 7 bases line up with TRBD1. The V gene's germline CDR1 is GTSNPN and CDR2 SVGIG (reference sequence). V shed 0 bases and J 3 bases; nucleotides not matched to a gene: 5. The CDR3 is 14 residues long. CDR3 region: CAWSVGDRVYEQYF. CDR3 coding DNA: TGTGCCTGGAGTGTGGGTGACAGGGTCTACGAGCAGTACTTC.

J is TRBJ2-7 and V is TRBV4-2; D possibly corresponds to TRBD1 (5 bases). This CDR3 region has 13 residues. V was clipped by 0 bases and J by 6 bases, with 9 bases between them. Germline-derived CDR1 and CDR2 are LGHNA and YNFKEQ. Here the CDR3 DNA reads TGTGCCAGCAGCCAAGAGTTGACAGCCGAGCAGTACTTC. Its translation is CASSQELTAEQYF.